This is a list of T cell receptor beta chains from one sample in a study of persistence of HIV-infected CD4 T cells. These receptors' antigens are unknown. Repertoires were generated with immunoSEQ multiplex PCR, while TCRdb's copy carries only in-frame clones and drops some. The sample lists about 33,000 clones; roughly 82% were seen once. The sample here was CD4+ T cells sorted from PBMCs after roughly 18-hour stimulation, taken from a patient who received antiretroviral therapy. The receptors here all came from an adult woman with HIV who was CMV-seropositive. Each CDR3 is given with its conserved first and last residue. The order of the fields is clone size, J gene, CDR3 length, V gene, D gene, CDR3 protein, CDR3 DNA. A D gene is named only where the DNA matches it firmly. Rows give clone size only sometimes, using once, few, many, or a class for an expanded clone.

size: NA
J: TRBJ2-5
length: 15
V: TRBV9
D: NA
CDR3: CASSLAVAGGETQYF
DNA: TGTGCCAGCAGCCTGGCGGTGGCAGGGGGGGAGACCCAGTACTTC

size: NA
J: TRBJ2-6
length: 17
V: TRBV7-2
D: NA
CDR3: CASSLIRGIGGANVLTF
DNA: TGTGCCAGCAGCTTAATCAGGGGAATAGGTGGGGCCAACGTCCTGACTTTC

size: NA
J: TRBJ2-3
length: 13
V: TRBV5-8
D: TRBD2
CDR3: CASSQRGTDTQYF
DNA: TGTGCCAGCAGCCAGCGGGGTACAGATACGCAGTATTTT

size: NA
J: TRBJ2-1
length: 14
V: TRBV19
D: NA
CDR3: CASSAKGRNNEQFF
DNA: TGTGCCAGTAGTGCGAAGGGACGGAACAATGAGCAGTTCTTC

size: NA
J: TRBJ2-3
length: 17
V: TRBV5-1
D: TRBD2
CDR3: CASSLRLAGGPGDTQYF
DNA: TGCGCCAGCAGCTTGAGGCTAGCGGGGGGGCCAGGAGATACGCAGTATTTT

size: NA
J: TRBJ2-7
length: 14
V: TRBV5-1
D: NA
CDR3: CASSLTGRGNEQYF
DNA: TGCGCCAGCAGCTTGACGGGACGGGGGAATGAGCAGTACTTC

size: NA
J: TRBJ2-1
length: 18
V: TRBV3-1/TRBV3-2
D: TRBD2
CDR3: CASSQDRLAGGRLDEQFF
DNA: TGTGCCAGCAGCCAAGACAGGCTAGCGGGAGGGCGGTTGGATGAGCAGTTCTTC

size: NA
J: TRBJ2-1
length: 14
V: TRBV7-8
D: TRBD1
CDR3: CASSHNRGLNEQFF
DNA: TGTGCCAGCAGCCACAACAGGGGTCTAAATGAGCAGTTCTTC

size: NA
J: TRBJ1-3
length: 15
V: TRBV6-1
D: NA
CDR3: CASSEAWGPGNTIYF
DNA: TGTGCCAGCAGTGAAGCGTGGGGCCCTGGAAACACCATATATTTT

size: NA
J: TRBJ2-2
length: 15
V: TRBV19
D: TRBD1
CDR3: CASKEGTVNTGELFF
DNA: TGTGCCAGTAAGGAAGGGACAGTAAACACCGGGGAGCTGTTTTTT

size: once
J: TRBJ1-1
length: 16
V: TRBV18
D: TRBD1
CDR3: CASSPPTGADKAEAFF
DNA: TGTGCCAGCTCACCACCGACAGGGGCAGATAAAGCTGAAGCTTTCTTT

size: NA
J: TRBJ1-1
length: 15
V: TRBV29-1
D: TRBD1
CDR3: CSVAPKGGIGTEAFF
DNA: TGCAGCGTTGCTCCAAAAGGGGGCATCGGCACTGAAGCTTTCTTT

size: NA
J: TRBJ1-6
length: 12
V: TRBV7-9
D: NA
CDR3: CASSLEREPLHF
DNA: TGTGCCAGCAGCTTAGAACGGGAACCCCTCCACTTT

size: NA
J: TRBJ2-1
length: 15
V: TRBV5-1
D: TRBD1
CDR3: CASSYGDRVRNEQFF
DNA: TGCGCCAGCAGCTACGGTGACAGGGTTCGGAATGAGCAGTTCTTC

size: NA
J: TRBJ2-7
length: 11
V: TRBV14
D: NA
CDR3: CASSTASEQYF
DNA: TGTGCCAGTAGTACTGCAAGCGAGCAGTACTTC

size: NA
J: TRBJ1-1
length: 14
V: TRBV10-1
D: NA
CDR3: CASSRTRMNTEAFF
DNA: TGCGCCAGCAGTCGGACACGTATGAACACTGAAGCTTTCTTT

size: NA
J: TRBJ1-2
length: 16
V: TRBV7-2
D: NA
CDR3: CASSPRDRGINYGYTF
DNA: TGTGCCAGCAGCCCCCGAGATAGAGGGATTAACTATGGCTACACCTTC

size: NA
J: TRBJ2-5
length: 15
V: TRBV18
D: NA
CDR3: CASSPWSGHQETQYF
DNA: TGTGCCAGCTCACCATGGTCAGGGCACCAAGAGACCCAGTACTTC

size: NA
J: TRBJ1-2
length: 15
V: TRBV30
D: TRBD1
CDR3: CAWSTGGQGAFGYTF
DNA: TGTGCCTGGAGTACGGGGGGGCAGGGGGCATTTGGCTACACCTTC

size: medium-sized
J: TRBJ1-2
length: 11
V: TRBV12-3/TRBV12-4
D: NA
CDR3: CASSLRGGYTF
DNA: TGTGCCAGCAGTTTAAGGGGTGGCTACACCTTC

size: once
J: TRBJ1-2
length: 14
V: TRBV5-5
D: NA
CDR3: CASSSYREARGYTF
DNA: TGTGCCAGCAGCTCCTACAGGGAAGCTCGCGGCTACACCTTC

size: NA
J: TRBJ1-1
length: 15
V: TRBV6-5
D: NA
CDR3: CASRKEGLQGTEAFF
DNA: TGTGCCAGCCGTAAGGAGGGCCTCCAGGGCACTGAAGCTTTCTTT

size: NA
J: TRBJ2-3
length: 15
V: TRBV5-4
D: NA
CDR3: CASSLLEHPTDTQYF
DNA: TGTGCCAGCAGCTTGCTTGAACACCCCACAGATACGCAGTATTTT

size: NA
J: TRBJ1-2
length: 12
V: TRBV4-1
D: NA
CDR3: CASSQDVEGYTF
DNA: TGCGCCAGCAGCCAAGATGTGGAGGGCTACACCTTC

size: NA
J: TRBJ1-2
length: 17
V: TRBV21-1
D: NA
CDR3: CASSKGGQAVIGYGYTF
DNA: TGTGCCAGCAGCAAAGGGGGACAGGCTGTAATCGGATATGGCTACACCTTC

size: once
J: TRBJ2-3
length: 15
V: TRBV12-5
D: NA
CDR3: CASGFWARERDTQYF
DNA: TGTGCTAGTGGTTTTTGGGCACGGGAACGGGATACGCAGTATTTT

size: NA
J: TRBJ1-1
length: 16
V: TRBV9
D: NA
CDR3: CASSVGESPLGTEAFF
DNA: TGTGCCAGCAGCGTAGGGGAGAGTCCTTTGGGGACTGAAGCTTTCTTT

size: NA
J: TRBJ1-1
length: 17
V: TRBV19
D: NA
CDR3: CASSILPIPTRNTEAFF
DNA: TGTGCCAGTAGTATACTCCCGATACCCACGAGGAACACTGAAGCTTTCTTT

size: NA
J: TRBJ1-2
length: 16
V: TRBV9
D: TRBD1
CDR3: CASSAQLGDRGYGYTF
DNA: TGTGCCAGCAGCGCCCAGCTGGGGGACAGGGGATATGGCTACACCTTC

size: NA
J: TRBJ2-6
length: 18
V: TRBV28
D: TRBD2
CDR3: CASSSSGLAGTGANVLTF
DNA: TGTGCCAGCAGTTCCTCTGGACTAGCCGGTACTGGGGCCAACGTCCTGACTTTC

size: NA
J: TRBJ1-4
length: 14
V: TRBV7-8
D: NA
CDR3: CASSAPGISEKLFF
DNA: TGTGCCAGCAGCGCCCCAGGGATTAGTGAAAAACTGTTTTTT

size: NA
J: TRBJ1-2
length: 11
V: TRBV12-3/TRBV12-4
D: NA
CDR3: CASSLGYGYTF
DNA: TGTGCCAGCAGTTTAGGATATGGCTACACCTTC

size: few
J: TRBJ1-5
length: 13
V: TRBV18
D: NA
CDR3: CASQDTGNQPQHF
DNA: TGTGCCAGCCAGGATACTGGCAATCAGCCCCAGCATTTT

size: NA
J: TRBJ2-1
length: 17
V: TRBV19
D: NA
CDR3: CASSSPLAGRTGNEQFF
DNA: TGTGCCAGTAGTTCACCCTTGGCGGGACGGACGGGGAATGAGCAGTTCTTC

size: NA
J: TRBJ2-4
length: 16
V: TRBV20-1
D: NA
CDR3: CSASWMGGPDQNIQYF
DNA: TGCAGTGCTAGTTGGATGGGGGGCCCAGACCAAAACATTCAGTACTTC

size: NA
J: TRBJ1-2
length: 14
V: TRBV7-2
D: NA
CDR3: CASSLSTGNYGYTF
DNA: TGTGCCAGCAGCTTATCGACAGGCAACTATGGCTACACCTTC

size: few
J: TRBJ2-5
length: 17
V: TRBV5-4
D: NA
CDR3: CASSSGGIGTNQETQYF
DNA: TGTGCCAGCAGTTCCGGGGGGATTGGGACAAACCAAGAGACCCAGTACTTC

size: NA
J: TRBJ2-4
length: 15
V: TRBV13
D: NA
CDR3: CASSLRGLAKNIQYF
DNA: TGTGCCAGCAGCTTAAGGGGTCTAGCCAAAAACATTCAGTACTTC

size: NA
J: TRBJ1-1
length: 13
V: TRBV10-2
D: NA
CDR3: CASSERGYTEAFF
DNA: TGCGCCAGCAGTGAGAGAGGGTACACTGAAGCTTTCTTT

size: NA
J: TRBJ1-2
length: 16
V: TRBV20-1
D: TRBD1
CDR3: CSASVSGPGGFYGYTF
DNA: TGCAGTGCTAGTGTATCAGGGCCAGGGGGATTCTATGGCTACACCTTC

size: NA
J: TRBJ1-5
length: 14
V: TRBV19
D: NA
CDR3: CASSFPGWGQPQHF
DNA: TGTGCCAGTAGTTTTCCAGGGTGGGGTCAGCCCCAGCATTTT

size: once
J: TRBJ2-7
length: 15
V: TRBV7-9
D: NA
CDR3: CASSFYRAKPTEQYF
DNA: TGTGCCAGCAGCTTCTACCGGGCCAAACCCACCGAGCAGTACTTC

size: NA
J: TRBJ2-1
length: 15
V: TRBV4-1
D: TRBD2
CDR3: CASSQVAGSYNEQFF
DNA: TGCGCCAGCAGCCAAGTAGCGGGCTCCTACAATGAGCAGTTCTTC

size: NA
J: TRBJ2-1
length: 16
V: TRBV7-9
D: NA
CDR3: CASSLGAGDRDNEQFF
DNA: TGTGCCAGCAGCTTAGGGGCAGGGGACCGGGACAATGAGCAGTTCTTC

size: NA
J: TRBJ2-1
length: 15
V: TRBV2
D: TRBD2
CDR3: CASRATSGRGNEQFF
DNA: TGTGCCAGCAGGGCGACTAGCGGGAGAGGCAATGAGCAGTTCTTC

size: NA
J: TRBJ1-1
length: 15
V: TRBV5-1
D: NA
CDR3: CASSLARTENTEAFF
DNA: TGCGCCAGCAGCTTGGCAAGGACAGAGAACACTGAAGCTTTCTTT

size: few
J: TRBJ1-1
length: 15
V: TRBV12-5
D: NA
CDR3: CASGLNSLMNTEAFF
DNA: TGTGCTAGTGGTTTGAACAGCCTCATGAACACTGAAGCTTTCTTT